What follows are 14 T cell receptor beta chains derived from one specimen sequenced in a study of OX40 agonist ivuxolimab in advanced cancers. The table came from immunoSEQ multiplex PCR; TCRdb's copy has only in-frame clones and leaves some out. The sample gives tens of thousands of clones, around 80% of which show up once; 1.5% to 2% is in the top ten. Sequenced material: CD4+ or CD8+ T cells sorted from blood, taken in a trial of the OX40 agonist ivuxolimab. The receptors shown here come from an adult with an advanced solid tumor such as melanoma, head and neck, liver or kidney cancer.

This chain uses TRBV7-6 with TRBJ2-3; TRBD1 might be the D (5 bases). CDR1 is SGHVS and CDR2 is FNYEAQ in the germline V gene. CDR3 length: 15 amino acids. Trimming pared 5 bases from V and 0 bases from J, leaving 12 bases between. Written as DNA, the CDR3 is TGTGCCAGCAGCCTACAGGTTACTAGCACAGATACGCAGTATTTT. Its translation: CASSLQVTSTDTQYF. The whole variable domain, remainder taken from reference TRBV7-6 and TRBJ2-3, is GAGVSQSPRYKVTKRGQDVALRCDPISGHVSLYWYRQALGQGPEFLTYFNYEAQQDKSGLPNDRFSAERPEGSISTLTIQRTEQRDSAMYRCASSLQVTSTDTQYFGPGTRLTVL.

Note on this clone: The junction and the germline gene differ at one end; a read error may be behind it. The V call is TRBV10-3, the J call TRBJ1-2; D gene uncertain. The CDR3 contains 11 residues. The germline V gene encodes CDR1 ENHRY and CDR2 SYGVKD. In nucleotides, the CDR3 is TGTGCCATCACTTGGGAATATGGCGACACCTTC. Translated, it gives CAITWEYGDTF.

The chain recombines TRBV7-9 with TRBJ2-6; D may be TRBD2 (5 bases). V was pared by 5 bases and J by 2 bases, with 7 bases between. The germline V gene encodes CDR1 SEHNR and CDR2 FQNEAQ (reference sequence). This CDR3 contains 14 residues. Written as DNA, the CDR3 is TGTGCCAGCAGCCCGGAGGCTGGGGCCAACGTCCTGACTTTC. This gives the protein CASSPEAGANVLTF.

This chain connects TRBV5-4 to TRBJ1-1; D unresolved. Germline CDR1 reads SGHNT; CDR2 reads YYREEE (reference sequence). Trimming removed 4 bases from V and 1 base from J, with 14 bases in between. The CDR3 runs to 15 residues. The CDR3 coding sequence is TGTGCCAGCAGCCCACGAGACGTGGGGAACACTGAAGCTTTCTTT. Translated: CASSPRDVGNTEAFF.

V usage is TRBV29-1 and J usage is TRBJ2-5; either TRBD1 or TRBD2 may supply D (7 bases each). Germline CDR1 is SQVTM and CDR2 is ANQGSEA. Trimming stripped 4 bases from V and 5 bases from J, with 14 bases between. There are 13 residues in the CDR3. CDR3 amino acids: CSVGWQGGETQYF. The DNA of the CDR3 is TGCAGCGTTGGGTGGCAGGGGGGGGAGACCCAGTACTTC.

The genes are TRBV7-2 and TRBJ2-3, with D possibly TRBD1 on 6 matching bases. Trimming cost V 5 bases and J 4 bases, with 19 bases left between them. The CDR3 runs to 16 residues. The V gene's germline CDR1 is SGHTA and CDR2 FQGNSA. The CDR3 sequence: CASSPAGAPGADTQYF. For the CDR3, the DNA is TGTGCCAGCAGCCCTGCCGGGGCCCCAGGGGCAGATACGCAGTATTTT.

This clone was seen a few times. V is TRBV27 and J is TRBJ2-2, with D possibly matching TRBD1 (5 bases). Germline V gives CDR1 MNHEY, CDR2 SMNVEV (reference sequence). This CDR3 comprises 16 residues. The V gene lost 5 bases and the J gene lost 5 bases, with 18 bases spanning the gap. The CDR3 region has the DNA TGTGCCAGCAGTATTTATCCGGGCAGGGCGACCGGGGAGCTGTTTTTT. Amino acid sequence: CASSIYPGRATGELFF.

The CDR3 DNA reads TGTGCCAGCTCACCACCGGGCGTTGTCGAGCAGTACTTC. Translation gives CASSPPGVVEQYF. The chain employs TRBV18 and TRBJ2-7; the D is unclear. This CDR3 has 13 residues. V lost 0 bases, J lost 6 bases, and 9 bases lay in between. Germline CDR1 and CDR2: KGHSH and LQKENI.

The rearrangement uses TRBV10-3 and TRBJ1-2; 10 bases are shared with TRBD1. Germline CDR1 and CDR2: ENHRY and SYGVKD. The V segment lost 6 bases and the J segment 2 bases; nucleotides outside the gene matches: 0. The CDR3 spans 13 residues. Here the CDR3 DNA reads TGTGCCATCAGGACAGGGGGCAACTATGGCTACACCTTC. Translated: CAIRTGGNYGYTF.

The rearrangement uses TRBV5-1 and TRBJ2-3; 11 bases map to TRBD2. Looked up from germline, CDR1 is SGHRS and CDR2 is YFSETQ. Trimming removed 4 bases from V and 1 base from J; junction bases left unmatched: 8. The CDR3 extends over 17 amino acids. The CDR3 coding sequence is TGCGCCAGCAGCGTAATAACGGGACTAGCGGGCACAGATACGCAGTATTTT. Residues: CASSVITGLAGTDTQYF.

V and J are TRBV27 and TRBJ2-7; 10 nucleotides line up with TRBD2. V was pared by 4 bases and J by 4 bases, with 4 bases of the junction left unmatched. Germline values: CDR1 MNHEY, CDR2 SMNVEV (reference sequence). The CDR3 extends over 14 amino acids. The CDR3 region is CASSSSGREYEQYF. The CDR3 DNA follows: TGTGCCAGCAGTTCGAGCGGGAGGGAATACGAGCAGTACTTC.

The chain joins TRBV30 to TRBJ1-5; D unclear. CDR1 and CDR2 (germline): GTSNPN, SVGIG (reference sequence). Trimming removed 1 base at V and 3 bases at J, with 10 bases between. CDR3 length equals 14 residues. CDR3 residues: CAWSEEAANQPQHF. CDR3 nucleotides: TGTGCCTGGAGTGAGGAGGCAGCCAATCAGCCCCAGCATTTT.

This clone showed up just a few times. The J gene is TRBJ1-2, the V gene TRBV6-5; the D is unclear. CDR1 and CDR2 (germline): MNHEY, SVGAGI. The CDR3 contains 14 residues. V gave up 2 bases and J gave up 8 bases, with 15 bases separating them. The CDR3 loop reads CASSYRGGMGGYTF. CDR3 bases: TGTGCCAGCAGTTACCGGGGAGGGATGGGAGGCTACACCTTC.

In its sample, this clone was seen once. The chain uses TRBV5-1 and TRBJ2-7, with 8 positions matching TRBD1. The CDR3 has 14 residues. J lost 6 bases, V lost 4 bases, and 9 bases had no gene match. Germline values: CDR1 SGHRS, CDR2 YFSETQ. This CDR3 reads CASSNGQGGSEQYF. As DNA, the CDR3 is TGCGCCAGCAGCAACGGACAGGGAGGAAGCGAGCAGTACTTC. Full variable domain (remainder filled in from reference TRBV5-1 and TRBJ2-7): KAGVTQTPRYLIKTRGQQVTLSCSPISGHRSVSWYQQTPGQGLQFLFEYFSETQRNKGNFPGRFSGRQFSNSRSEMNVSTLELGDSALYLCASSNGQGGSEQYFGPGTRLTVT.